These 10 T cell receptor beta chains were all obtained from the same sample, sequenced in a study of regulatory T cells in long-lasting Graves disease. Time point defined: persistent/refractory GD, antithyroid drugs over 5 years with positive TRAb. Following extraction of RNA from PBMCs, that RNA was used to make the TCR library. Arm-PCR of CDR3 regions with iRepertoire HTBI primers generated TCR beta libraries. TCRdb redid the calling of the multiplex PCR reads with MiXCR, one entry per CDR3 protein. The sample includes around 460,000 distinct CDR3 sequences, 20% to 25% of them seen just once. The source was peripheral blood mononuclear cells (PBMCs), collected when the disease was refractory, from a patient treated with antithyroid drugs. These receptors all stem from a female donor with Graves disease.

The chain recombines TRBV12-3 or TRBV12-4 with TRBJ2-6; D not certain. CDR3 length equals 18 residues. V lost 3 bases, J lost 0 bases, and 15 bases lay in between. The CDR3 reads CASSFWARPLSGANVLTF. CDR3 nucleotide sequence: TGTGCCAGCAGTTTTTGGGCTCGTCCCCTCTCTGGGGCCAACGTCCTGACTTTC.

A few counts support this clonotype. This chain links TRBV11-2 with TRBJ2-5; TRBD1 is a possible D gene (6 bases). CDR3 length equals 12 residues. V was pared by 10 bases and J by 4 bases, with 13 bases between. Germline lookup yields CDR1 SGHAT and CDR2 FQNNGV. As DNA, the CDR3 is TGTGCCATCGAGGGGGAGTCAGAGACCCAGTACTTC. This encodes CAIEGESETQYF.

This clonotype was found many times. This chain links TRBV15 with TRBJ1-2; D uncertain. The CDR3 is made up of 14 amino acids. The V end was cut by 1 base, the J end by 2 bases, with 8 bases between. Germline assignment: CDR1 LNHNV and CDR2 YYDKDF (reference sequence). CDR3 bases: TGTGCCACCAGCAGAGGATTTGACAACTATGGCTACACCTTC. Protein product: CATSRGFDNYGYTF.

This clonotype has a count of ten or more. The CDR3 region is CASSDGQTKLFF. The DNA for the CDR3 is TGTGCCAGCAGCGATGGACAGACGAAACTGTTTTTT. The chain couples TRBV12-3 or TRBV12-4 to TRBJ1-4; possibly TRBD1 for D (6 bases). The V end was cut by 6 bases, the J end by 11 bases, with 13 bases between. The CDR3 consists of 12 residues.

This clonotype was picked up many times. The chain has TRBV7-2 and TRBJ1-4, with D maybe TRBD1 (6 bases). The CDR3 is made up of 14 amino acids. The germline V gene has CDR1 SGHTA and CDR2 FQGNSA. V was pared by 3 bases and J by 4 bases, with 9 bases between. This chain's CDR3 is CASSFLRGNEKLFF. CDR3 bases: TGTGCCAGCAGCTTTCTCAGGGGTAATGAAAAACTGTTTTTT. Drawing the rest from reference TRBV7-2 and TRBJ1-4, the complete variable domain is GAGVSQSPSNKVTEKGKDVELRCDPISGHTALYWYRQSLGQGLEFLIYFQGNSAPDKSGLPSDRFSAERTGGSVSTLTIQRTQQEDSAVYLCASSFLRGNEKLFFGSGTQLSVL.

This clonotype has a count of ten or more. The chain links TRBV7-8 to TRBJ2-5; 8 bases line up with TRBD2. J gave up 3 bases and V 5 bases, and 11 bases lay outside the gene matches. The CDR3 covers 16 residues. From germline, CDR1 is SGHVS and CDR2 FQNEAQ. The CDR3 spells CASSPHRAGAKETQYF. Written as DNA, the CDR3 is TGTGCCAGCAGCCCCCACAGAGCGGGGGCTAAAGAGACCCAGTACTTC. Full variable domain (outside the CDR3, taken from reference TRBV7-8 and TRBJ2-5): GAGVSQSPRYKVAKRGQDVALRCDPISGHVSLFWYQQALGQGPEFLTYFQNEAQLDKSGLPSDRFFAERPEGSVSTLKIQRTQQEDSAVYLCASSPHRAGAKETQYFGPGTRLLVL.

The rearrangement joins TRBV5-5 to TRBJ2-2, with TRBD1 matching over 8 bases. V trimming: 4 bases; J trimming: 7 bases; junction bases outside the gene matches: 9. CDR1 is SGHKS, CDR2 YYEKEE, per germline (reference sequence). This CDR3 is 15 amino acids long. The CDR3 here is CASSPNRGYGGELFF. CDR3 nucleotide sequence: TGTGCCAGCAGCCCAAACAGGGGGTACGGCGGGGAGCTGTTTTTT.

This clonotype came up many times. The V call is TRBV2, the J call TRBJ1-4; possibly TRBD1 for D (5 bases). Germline assignment: CDR1 SNHLY and CDR2 FYNNEI. V shed 3 bases and J shed 3 bases, with 8 bases lying between them. CDR3 length: 14 amino acids. This chain's CDR3 is CASSDSGPNEKLFF. The CDR3 DNA reads TGTGCCAGCAGTGACTCGGGGCCTAATGAAAAACTGTTTTTT.

This clonotype was counted many times. V gene TRBV2 combines with J gene TRBJ2-7; TRBD1 aligns across 10 bases. This CDR3 has 14 residues. Germline V lookup: CDR1 SNHLY, CDR2 FYNNEI. Germline trimming cut 6 bases from V and 2 bases from J; bases unmatched to any gene: 4. CDR3 loop: CASRRGTGAYEQYF. The CDR3 region has the DNA TGTGCCAGCAGGAGGGGGACAGGGGCCTACGAGCAGTACTTC.

In this sample, this clonotype turned up many times. V gene TRBV11-2 combines with J gene TRBJ2-5; no clear D. This CDR3 is 12 amino acids long. Germline CDR1 reads SGHAT; CDR2 reads FQNNGV. Between the trimmed V and J ends, which lost 1 base and 6 bases, there was a span of 6 bases. DNA for the CDR3: TGTGCCAGCAGCTTAGCGGCGCAGACCCAGTACTTC. Protein product: CASSLAAQTQYF.